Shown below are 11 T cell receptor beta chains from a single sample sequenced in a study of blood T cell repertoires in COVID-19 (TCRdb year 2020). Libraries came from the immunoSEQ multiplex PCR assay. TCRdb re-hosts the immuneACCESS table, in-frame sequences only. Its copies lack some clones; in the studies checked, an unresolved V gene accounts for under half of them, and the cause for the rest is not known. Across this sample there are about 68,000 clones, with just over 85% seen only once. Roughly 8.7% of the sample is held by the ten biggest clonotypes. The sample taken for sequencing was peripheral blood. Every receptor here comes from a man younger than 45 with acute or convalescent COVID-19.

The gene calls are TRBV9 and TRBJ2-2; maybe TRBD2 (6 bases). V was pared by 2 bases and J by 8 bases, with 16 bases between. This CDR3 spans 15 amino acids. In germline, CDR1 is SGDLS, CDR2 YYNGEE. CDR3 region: CASSVSGAGPGELFF. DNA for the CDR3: TGTGCCAGCAGCGTGTCGGGAGCCGGACCGGGGGAGCTGTTTTTT.

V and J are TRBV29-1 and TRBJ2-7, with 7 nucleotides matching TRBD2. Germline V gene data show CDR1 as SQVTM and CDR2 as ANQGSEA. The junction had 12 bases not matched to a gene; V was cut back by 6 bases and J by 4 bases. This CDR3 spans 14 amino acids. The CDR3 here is CSVGGGGRLYEQYF. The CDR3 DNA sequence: TGCAGCGTGGGGGGTGGCGGGAGATTATACGAGCAGTACTTC.

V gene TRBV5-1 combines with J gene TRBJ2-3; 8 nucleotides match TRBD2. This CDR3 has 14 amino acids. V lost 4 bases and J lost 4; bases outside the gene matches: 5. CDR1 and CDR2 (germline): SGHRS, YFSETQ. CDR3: CASSLTSGPDTQYF. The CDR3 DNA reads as TGCGCCAGCAGCCTCACTAGCGGCCCAGATACGCAGTATTTT. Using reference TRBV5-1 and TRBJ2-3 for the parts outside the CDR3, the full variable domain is KAGVTQTPRYLIKTRGQQVTLSCSPISGHRSVSWYQQTPGQGLQFLFEYFSETQRNKGNFPGRFSGRQFSNSRSEMNVSTLELGDSALYLCASSLTSGPDTQYFGPGTRLTVL.

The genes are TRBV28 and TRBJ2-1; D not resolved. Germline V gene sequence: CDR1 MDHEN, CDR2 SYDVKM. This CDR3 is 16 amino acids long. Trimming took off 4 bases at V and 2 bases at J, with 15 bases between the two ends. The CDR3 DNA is TGTGCCAGCAGTTCCCCCCGGCTAGTCCCCTACAATGAGCAGTTCTTC. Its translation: CASSSPRLVPYNEQFF. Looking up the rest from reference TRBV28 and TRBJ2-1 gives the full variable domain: DVKVTQSSRYLVKRTGEKVFLECVQDMDHENMFWYRQDPGLGLRLIYFSYDVKMKEKGDIPEGYSVSREKKERFSLILESASTNQTSMYLCASSSPRLVPYNEQFFGPGTRLTVL.

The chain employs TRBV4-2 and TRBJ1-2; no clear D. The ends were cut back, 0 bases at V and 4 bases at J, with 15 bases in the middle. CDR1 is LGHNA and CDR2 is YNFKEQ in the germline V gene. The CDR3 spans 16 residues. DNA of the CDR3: TGTGCCAGCAGCCAAGAAGCGGAACAGACCTTCTATGGCTACACCTTC. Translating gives CASSQEAEQTFYGYTF.

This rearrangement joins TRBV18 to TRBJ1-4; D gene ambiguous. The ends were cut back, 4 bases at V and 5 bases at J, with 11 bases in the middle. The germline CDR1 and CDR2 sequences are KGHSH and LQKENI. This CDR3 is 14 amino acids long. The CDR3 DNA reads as TGTGCCAGCTCACATGTGGGAGGGAATGAAAAACTGTTTTTT. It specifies CASSHVGGNEKLFF.

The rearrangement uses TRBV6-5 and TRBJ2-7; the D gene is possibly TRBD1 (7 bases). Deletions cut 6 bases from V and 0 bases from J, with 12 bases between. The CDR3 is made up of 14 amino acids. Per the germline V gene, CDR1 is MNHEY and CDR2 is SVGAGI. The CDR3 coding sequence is TGTGCCAGCAGGCCCAGGGGGGCCTCCTACGAGCAGTACTTC. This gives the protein CASRPRGASYEQYF.

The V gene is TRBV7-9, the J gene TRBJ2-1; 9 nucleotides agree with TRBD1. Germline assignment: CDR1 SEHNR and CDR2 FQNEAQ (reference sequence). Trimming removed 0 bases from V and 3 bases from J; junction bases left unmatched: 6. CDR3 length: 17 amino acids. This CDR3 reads CASSLASGTGIYNEQFF. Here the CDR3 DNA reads TGTGCCAGCAGCTTAGCGTCCGGGACAGGGATCTACAATGAGCAGTTCTTC.

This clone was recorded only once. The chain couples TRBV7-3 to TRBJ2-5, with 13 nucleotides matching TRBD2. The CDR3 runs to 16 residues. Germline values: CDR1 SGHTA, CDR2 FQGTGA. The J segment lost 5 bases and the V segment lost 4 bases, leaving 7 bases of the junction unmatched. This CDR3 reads CASSSMGLAGQETQYF. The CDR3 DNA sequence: TGTGCCAGCAGCTCAATGGGACTAGCGGGACAGGAGACCCAGTACTTC. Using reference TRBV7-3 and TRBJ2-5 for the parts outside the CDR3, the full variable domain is GAGVSQTPSNKVTEKGKYVELRCDPISGHTALYWYRQSLGQGPEFLIYFQGTGAADDSGLPNDRFFAVRPEGSVSTLKIQRTERGDSAVYLCASSSMGLAGQETQYFGPGTRLLVL.

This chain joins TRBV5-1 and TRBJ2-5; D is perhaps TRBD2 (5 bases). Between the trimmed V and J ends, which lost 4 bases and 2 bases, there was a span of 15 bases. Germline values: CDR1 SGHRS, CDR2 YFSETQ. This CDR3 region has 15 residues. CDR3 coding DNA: TGCGCCAGCAGCACGCCGGACTCCCGACAAGAGACCCAGTACTTC. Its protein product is CASSTPDSRQETQYF.

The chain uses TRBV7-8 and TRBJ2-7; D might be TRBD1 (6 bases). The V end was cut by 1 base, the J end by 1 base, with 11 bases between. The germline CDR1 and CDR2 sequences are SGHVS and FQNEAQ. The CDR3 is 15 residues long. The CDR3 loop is CASSLGGRGSYEQYF. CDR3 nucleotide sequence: TGTGCCAGCAGCTTAGGGGGGCGAGGGTCCTACGAGCAGTACTTC. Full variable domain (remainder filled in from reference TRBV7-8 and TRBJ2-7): GAGVSQSPRYKVAKRGQDVALRCDPISGHVSLFWYQQALGQGPEFLTYFQNEAQLDKSGLPSDRFFAERPEGSVSTLKIQRTQQEDSAVYLCASSLGGRGSYEQYFGPGTRLTVT.